This TCR beta chain was documented in a study of identical twins. TCRdb analysed the 5' RACE reads with MiXCR anew, one entry per CDR3 protein. The sample holds about 280,000 distinct CDR3 sequences; more than 6.5% are singletons and the top ten take 2% to 2.5%. The table lists this clonotype with many counts. The same sample was also used in a study of yellow fever vaccine responses in identical twins.

The sequence came from a woman aged 18-29 years in good health. Sample: memory (CD45RO+) T cells sorted from blood.

CDR3 nucleotides: TGTGCCAGCAGCAATCTCGTGGACTACGAGCAGTACTTC. The encoded protein is CASSNLVDYEQYF. This rearrangement joins TRBV7-9 to TRBJ2-7; D gene ambiguous. Trimming left V 5 bases short and J 3 bases short, with 11 bases between. The CDR3 length is 13 residues. From germline, CDR1 is SEHNR and CDR2 FQNEAQ (reference sequence). Supplemented by reference TRBV7-9 and TRBJ2-7, the full variable domain reads DTGVSQNPRHKITKRGQNVTFRCDPISEHNRLYWYRQTLGQGPEFLTYFQNEAQLEKSRLLSDRFSAERPKGSFSTLEIQRTEQGDSAMYLCASSNLVDYEQYFGPGTRLTVT.